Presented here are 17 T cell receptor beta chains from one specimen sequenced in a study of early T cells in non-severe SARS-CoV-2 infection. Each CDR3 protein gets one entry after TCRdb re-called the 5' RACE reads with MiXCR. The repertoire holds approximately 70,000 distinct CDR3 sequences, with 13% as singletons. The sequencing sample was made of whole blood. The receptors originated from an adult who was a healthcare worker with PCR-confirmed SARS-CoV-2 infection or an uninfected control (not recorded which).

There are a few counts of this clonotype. CDR3 loop: CASSVGVTYEQYF. CDR3 sequence (DNA): TGTGCCAGCAGCGTTGGGGTAACCTACGAGCAGTACTTC. The chain recombines TRBV9 with TRBJ2-7; D not certain. The V gene's germline CDR1 is SGDLS and CDR2 YYNGEE. V lost 2 bases and J 2 bases, leaving 8 bases between the germline ends. The CDR3 has 13 amino acids.

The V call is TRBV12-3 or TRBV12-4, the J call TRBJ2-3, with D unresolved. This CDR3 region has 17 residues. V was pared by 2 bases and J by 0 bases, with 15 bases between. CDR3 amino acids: CASSLRPGRTSTDTQYF. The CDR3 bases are TGTGCCAGCAGTTTACGACCAGGTAGAACTAGCACAGATACGCAGTATTTT.

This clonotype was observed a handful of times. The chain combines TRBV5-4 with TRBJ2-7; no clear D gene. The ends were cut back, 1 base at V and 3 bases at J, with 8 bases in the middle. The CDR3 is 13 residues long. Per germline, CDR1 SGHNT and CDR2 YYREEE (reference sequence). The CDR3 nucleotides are TGTGCCAGCAGCTTGACCAATAGCTACGAGCAGTACTTC. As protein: CASSLTNSYEQYF.

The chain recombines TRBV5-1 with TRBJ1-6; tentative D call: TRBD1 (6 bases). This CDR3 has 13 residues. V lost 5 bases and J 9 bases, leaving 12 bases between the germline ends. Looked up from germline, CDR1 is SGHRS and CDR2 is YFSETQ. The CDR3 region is CASRYADSSPLHF. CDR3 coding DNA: TGCGCCAGCAGATATGCGGACAGTTCACCCCTCCACTTT.

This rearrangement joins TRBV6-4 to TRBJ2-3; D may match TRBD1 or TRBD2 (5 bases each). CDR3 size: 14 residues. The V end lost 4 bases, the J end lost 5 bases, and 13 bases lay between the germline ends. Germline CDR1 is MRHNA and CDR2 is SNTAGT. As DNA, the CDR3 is TGTGCCAGCAGTGTTGAGGGGTTTGGAGATACGCAGTATTTT. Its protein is CASSVEGFGDTQYF.

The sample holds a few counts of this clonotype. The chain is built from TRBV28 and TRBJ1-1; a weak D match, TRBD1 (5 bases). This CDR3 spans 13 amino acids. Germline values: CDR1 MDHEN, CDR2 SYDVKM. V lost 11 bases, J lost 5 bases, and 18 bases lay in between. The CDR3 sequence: CAAAGRGWTEAFF. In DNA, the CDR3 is TGTGCCGCTGCAGGAAGGGGTTGGACTGAAGCTTTCTTT.

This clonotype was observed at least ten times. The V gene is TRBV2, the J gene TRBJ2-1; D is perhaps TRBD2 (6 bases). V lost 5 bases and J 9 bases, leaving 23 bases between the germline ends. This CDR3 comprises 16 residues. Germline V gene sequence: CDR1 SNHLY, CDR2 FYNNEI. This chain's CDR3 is CASSSPGRGAGGEQFF. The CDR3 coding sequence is TGTGCCAGCAGTTCCCCTGGTCGGGGAGCGGGTGGTGAGCAGTTCTTC.

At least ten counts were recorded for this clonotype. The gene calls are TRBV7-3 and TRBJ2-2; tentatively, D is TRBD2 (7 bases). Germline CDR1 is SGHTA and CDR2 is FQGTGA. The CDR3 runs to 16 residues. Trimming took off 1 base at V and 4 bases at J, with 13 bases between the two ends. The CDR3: CASSLMAGALTGELFF. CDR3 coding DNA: TGTGCCAGCAGCTTAATGGCGGGGGCGCTCACCGGGGAGCTGTTTTTT.

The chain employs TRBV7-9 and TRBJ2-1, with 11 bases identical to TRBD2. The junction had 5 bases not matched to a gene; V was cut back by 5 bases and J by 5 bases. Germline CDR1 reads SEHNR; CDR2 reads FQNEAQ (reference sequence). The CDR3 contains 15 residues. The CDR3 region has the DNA TGTGCCAGCAGCACGCGACTAGCGGGAAACAATGAGCAGTTCTTC. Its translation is CASSTRLAGNNEQFF.

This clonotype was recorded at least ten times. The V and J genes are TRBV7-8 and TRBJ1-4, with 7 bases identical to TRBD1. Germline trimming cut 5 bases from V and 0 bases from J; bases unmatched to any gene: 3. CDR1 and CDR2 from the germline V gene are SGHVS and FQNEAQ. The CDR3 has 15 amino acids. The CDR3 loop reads CASSKGTATNEKLFF. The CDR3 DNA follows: TGTGCCAGCAGCAAAGGGACAGCAACTAATGAAAAACTGTTTTTT.

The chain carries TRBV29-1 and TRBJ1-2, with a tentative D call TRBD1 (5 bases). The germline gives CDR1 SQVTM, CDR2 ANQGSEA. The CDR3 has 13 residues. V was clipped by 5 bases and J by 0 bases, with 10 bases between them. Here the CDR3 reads CSVPRGANYGYTF. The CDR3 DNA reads TGCAGCGTTCCGAGGGGAGCTAACTATGGCTACACCTTC. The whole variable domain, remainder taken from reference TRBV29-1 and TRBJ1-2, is SAVISQKPSRDICQRGTSLTIQCQVDSQVTMMFWYRQQPGQSLTLIATANQGSEATYESGFVIDKFPISRPNLTFSTLTVSNMSPEDSSIYLCSVPRGANYGYTFGSGTRLTVV.

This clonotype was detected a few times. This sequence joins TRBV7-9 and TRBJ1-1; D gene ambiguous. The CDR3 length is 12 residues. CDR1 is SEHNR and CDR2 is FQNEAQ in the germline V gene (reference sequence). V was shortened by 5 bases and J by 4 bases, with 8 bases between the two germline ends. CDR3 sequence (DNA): TGTGCCAGCAGCCCCCCCTTCACTGAAGCTTTCTTT. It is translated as CASSPPFTEAFF.

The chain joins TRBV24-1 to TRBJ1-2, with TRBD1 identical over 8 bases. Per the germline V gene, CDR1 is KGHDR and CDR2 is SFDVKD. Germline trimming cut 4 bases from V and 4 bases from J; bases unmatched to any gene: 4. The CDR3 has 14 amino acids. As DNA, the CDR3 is TGTGCCACCAGTGACACGGGACAGGTCTATGGCTACACCTTC. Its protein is CATSDTGQVYGYTF.

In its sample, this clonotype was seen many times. CDR3 in DNA: TGTGCCAGCAGCCGCGCTAATCCGGCTGAAAAACTGTTTTTT. It translates to CASSRANPAEKLFF. The chain joins TRBV7-9 to TRBJ1-4; D gene ambiguous. Germline V gene data show CDR1 as SEHNR and CDR2 as FQNEAQ (reference sequence). CDR3 size: 14 residues. The germline V and J ends were trimmed by 5 bases and 7 bases, with 14 bases remaining between them.

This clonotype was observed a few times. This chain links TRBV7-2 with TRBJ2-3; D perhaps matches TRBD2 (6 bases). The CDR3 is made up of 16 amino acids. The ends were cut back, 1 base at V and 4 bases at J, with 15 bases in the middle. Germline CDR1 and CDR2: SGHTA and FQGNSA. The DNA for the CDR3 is TGTGCCAGCAGCTTAGACGGGGCTAGCGCCTCAGATACGCAGTATTTT. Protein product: CASSLDGASASDTQYF.

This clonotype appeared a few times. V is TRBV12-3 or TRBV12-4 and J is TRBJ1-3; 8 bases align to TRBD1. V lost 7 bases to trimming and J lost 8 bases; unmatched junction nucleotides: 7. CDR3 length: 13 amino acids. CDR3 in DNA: TGTGCCAGCACCTCGACAGGGGTGCACACCATATATTTT. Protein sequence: CASTSTGVHTIYF.

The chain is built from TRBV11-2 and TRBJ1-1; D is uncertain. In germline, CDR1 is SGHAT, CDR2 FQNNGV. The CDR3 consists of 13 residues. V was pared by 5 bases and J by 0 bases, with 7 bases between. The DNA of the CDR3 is TGTGCCAGCAGCGCTCGAATGAACACTGAAGCTTTCTTT. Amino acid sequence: CASSARMNTEAFF. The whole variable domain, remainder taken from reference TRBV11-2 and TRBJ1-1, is EAGVAQSPRYKIIEKRQSVAFWCNPISGHATLYWYQQILGQGPKLLIQFQNNGVVDDSQLPKDRFSAERLKGVDSTLKIQPAKLEDSAVYLCASSARMNTEAFFGQGTRLTVV.